Listed below are T cell receptor beta chains from one sample, sequenced in a study of technical replicates of blood from a few donors. Sequencing used immunoSEQ multiplex PCR; TCRdb keeps in-frame clones, though not all of them. The sample records some 74,000 clones, 95% to 97% being singletons. The sample comprised T cells isolated from PBMCs. The receptors were gathered from a human donor in good health. Both conserved end residues are part of each CDR3. D genes are given only for firm matches. Clone size, where shown, is once, few, many, or a class for clones that have expanded.

NA	TRBV6-6	TRBJ2-2	NA	15	TGTGCCAGCACTTCCGGGACGGGGGACACCGGGGAGCTGTTTTTT	CASTSGTGDTGELFF
NA	TRBV5-1	TRBJ2-3	TRBD1	14	TGCGCCAGCAGCTGGACAGGGGGTACAGATACGCAGTATTTT	CASSWTGGTDTQYF
NA	TRBV6-5	TRBJ1-5	TRBD1	15	TGTGCCAGCAGTAGAGACAGGGGAAGCAATCAGCCCCAGCATTTT	CASSRDRGSNQPQHF
NA	TRBV4-2	TRBJ1-1	NA	15	TGTGCCAGCAGCCGCCTGGCAGGGAAGAACACTGAAGCTTTCTTT	CASSRLAGKNTEAFF
NA	TRBV5-4	TRBJ2-7	NA	12	TGTGCCAGCAGTATCAACACCTACGAGCAGTACTTC	CASSINTYEQYF
NA	TRBV2	TRBJ1-2	NA	12	TGTGCCAGCAGCGGGGACACTTATGGCTACACCTTC	CASSGDTYGYTF
NA	TRBV19	TRBJ2-5	TRBD2	17	TGTGCCAGTAGTATAGGACTAGCGGGAGGCTTGCAAGAGACCCAGTACTTC	CASSIGLAGGLQETQYF
NA	TRBV9	TRBJ2-2	TRBD2	18	TGTGCCAGCAGCCCACAATTAGCGGGAGAGGCGAACACCGGGGAGCTGTTTTTT	CASSPQLAGEANTGELFF
NA	TRBV5-1	TRBJ2-1	TRBD2	16	TGCGCCAGCAGCTTCGCTAGCGGGGTAACCAACAATGAGCAGTTCTTC	CASSFASGVTNNEQFF
NA	TRBV5-1	TRBJ1-1	NA	13	TGCGCCAGCAGGGCAGGCATGAACACTGAAGCTTTCTTT	CASRAGMNTEAFF
NA	TRBV19	TRBJ2-1	TRBD2	15	TGTGCCAGTGAAGAACTAGCGGGTGGATACAATGAGCAGTTCTTC	CASEELAGGYNEQFF
NA	TRBV30	TRBJ2-1	NA	14	TGTGCCTGGAGTCGAAGTTTTACAGGGAGTGAGCAGTTCTTC	CAWSRSFTGSEQFF
NA	TRBV29-1	TRBJ1-2	TRBD1	13	TGCAGCGTTGTAGACAGGGAGGTTTTTGGCTACACCTTC	CSVVDREVFGYTF
once	TRBV28	TRBJ1-2	TRBD1	12	TGTGCCAGCAGTTTACGAGGGGGCTTAGGTACCTTC	CASSLRGGLGTF
NA	TRBV19	TRBJ1-2	NA	17	TGTGCCAGTATTGGACAGAGACGAGATAGTACTAACTATGGCTACACCTTC	CASIGQRRDSTNYGYTF
NA	TRBV7-2	TRBJ1-5	NA	15	TGTGCCAGCAGCGACGGGTCCGGGAGCAATCAGCCCCAGCATTTT	CASSDGSGSNQPQHF
NA	TRBV7-9	TRBJ1-2	NA	15	TGTGCCAGCAGCTTATTCACAGGTCCGTTCTATGGCTACACCTTC	CASSLFTGPFYGYTF
NA	TRBV7-7	TRBJ2-1	NA	13	TGTGCCAGCAGCCTGACTCTGGGCAATGAGCAGTTCTTC	CASSLTLGNEQFF
NA	TRBV27	TRBJ1-1	NA	11	TGTGCCAGCTTAATAGGGAGAGAAGCTTTCTTT	CASLIGREAFF
once	TRBV4-1	TRBJ1-5	NA	14	TGCGCCAGCAGCCAAGGCCAGATTAATCAGCCCCAGCATTTT	CASSQGQINQPQHF